This TCR beta chain came from a study of blood T cells in healthy people across ages. Study background: In model experiments, template switching was able to capture about one barcoded beta molecule for every two T cells that were present. Findings and limits, study-wide: Greater diversity and more naive CD4+ cells were seen in long-lived donors than in aged donors. Age advanced and TCR beta diversity per million T cells fell, roughly linearly.

With regard to this clonotype: What it binds is unknown.

Through a sample-barcoded 5' primer and a J-beta primer mix, a second PCR was run for about 7 to 12 cycles. MiXCR was run by TCRdb on the 5' RACE reads, yielding one entry per CDR3 protein. The sample records about 970,000 distinct CDR3 sequences, roughly half being singletons. Sequencing was performed on blood. The receptor was isolated from a woman aged 60-70 years in good health.

The CDR3 region is CSAKGQYYGYTF. CDR3 nucleotide sequence: TGCAGTGCTAAGGGACAATACTATGGCTACACCTTC. The genes are TRBV20-1 and TRBJ1-2; D possibly corresponds to TRBD1 (6 bases). This CDR3 is built from 12 residues. Per the germline V gene, CDR1 is DFQATT and CDR2 is SNEGSKA (reference sequence). V gave up 4 bases and J gave up 3 bases, with 9 bases separating them.